These 22 T cell receptor beta chains came from one sample sequenced in a study of cytomegalovirus exposure and HLA in healthy donors (dated by TCRdb to 2016 to 2017). The library was generated by the immunoSEQ multiplex PCR assay. The multiplex PCR relied on a mix of 60 forward primers for TCR Vbeta segments and 13 reverse primers for TCR Jbeta segments. In TCRdb, the immuneACCESS table is reduced to in-frame sequences with V and J assigned. These tables do not hold every clone; where another copy was compared, an unresolved V gene accounts for under half, and the others remain unexplained. This sample is represented by about 91,000 clones; 64% of them were singletons. The ten largest clones capture around 2% of the sample. Sequencing input: PBMCs. Source of these receptors: a human donor in good health.

The rearrangement uses TRBV5-6 and TRBJ2-1, with 8 bases matching TRBD1. The J segment lost 6 bases and the V segment lost 4 bases, leaving 9 bases of the junction unmatched. There are 15 residues in the CDR3. Germline V gene lookup returns CDR1 SGHDT and CDR2 YYEEEE. CDR3 region: CASSQLRTGTNEQFF. CDR3 sequence (DNA): TGTGCCAGCAGCCAACTCAGGACAGGGACCAATGAGCAGTTCTTC.

This clone was seen a handful of times. V is TRBV9 and J is TRBJ2-2; 7 bases are a match to TRBD1. The CDR3 loop spans 14 amino acids. Germline V gene lookup returns CDR1 SGDLS and CDR2 YYNGEE. The V gene end was trimmed by 0 bases and the J gene end by 7 bases; junction bases not matched to a gene: 3. The CDR3 DNA follows: TGTGCCAGCAGCGTAGGCCAGGGGGTCGGGGAGCTGTTTTTT. Translation gives CASSVGQGVGELFF.

V usage is TRBV5-1 and J usage is TRBJ2-7, with TRBD2 matching over 12 bases. Germline V gene lookup returns CDR1 SGHRS and CDR2 YFSETQ. This CDR3 has 16 amino acids. J gave up 3 bases and V 4 bases, and 8 bases lay outside the gene matches. The CDR3 sequence is CASSPRPGLAGYEQYF. CDR3 sequence (DNA): TGCGCCAGCAGCCCCAGACCGGGACTAGCGGGCTACGAGCAGTACTTC.

V gene TRBV6-5 combines with J gene TRBJ2-7; possibly TRBD1 for D (6 bases). The CDR3 contains 13 residues. CDR1 is MNHEY and CDR2 is SVGAGI in the germline V gene. Trimming removed 4 bases at V and 3 bases at J, with 10 bases between. In nucleotides, the CDR3 is TGTGCCAGCAGTTTAACAGGGAGCTACGAGCAGTACTTC. Protein product: CASSLTGSYEQYF.

The rearrangement links TRBV5-8 to TRBJ1-2; 10 nucleotides line up with TRBD1. V shed 0 bases, J shed 4 bases, and the junction held 12 bases outside the gene matches. Germline CDR1 is SGHTS and CDR2 is YDEGEE. The CDR3 length is 18 residues. CDR3 sequence (DNA): TGTGCCAGCAGCTTGGCGGAAGAGGACAGGGGGTTGAGCTATGGCTACACCTTC. Protein sequence: CASSLAEEDRGLSYGYTF.

The rearrangement joins TRBV7-2 to TRBJ2-7, with unresolved D. With 1 base removed from V and 3 bases from J, the gap between germline ends came to 4 bases. CDR1 and CDR2 (germline): SGHTA, FQGNSA. This CDR3 contains 12 residues. CDR3 in amino acids: CASSLGSYEQYF. The CDR3 DNA reads TGTGCCAGCAGCTTAGGGAGCTACGAGCAGTACTTC.

This clone occurred many times. The V and J genes are TRBV19 and TRBJ1-2; D gene ambiguous. Trimming removed 3 bases at V and 6 bases at J, with 14 bases between. This CDR3 is built from 14 residues. Germline assignment: CDR1 LNHDA and CDR2 SQIVND (reference sequence). CDR3 DNA: TGTGCCAGTAGTATCCCCGCGGCGGCAGATGGCTACACCTTC. Protein sequence: CASSIPAAADGYTF.

The chain joins TRBV21-1 to TRBJ1-1; TRBD1 is taken as the D call from the table, unchecked against the DNA. TRBV21-1 is annotated as a pseudogene. The CDR3 loop spans 15 amino acids. The CDR3 is CASSTGLRMNTEAFF. The CDR3 bases are TGTGCCAGCAGCACTGGCCTTCGCATGAACACTGAAGCTTTCTTT.

V and J are TRBV7-6 and TRBJ1-2; TRBD1 is a possible D gene (5 bases). Germline CDR1 SGHVS, CDR2 FNYEAQ. This CDR3 contains 15 residues. V dropped 4 bases and J dropped 4 bases, with 16 bases sitting between them. CDR3 residues: CASSSTVQGGYGYTF. In DNA, the CDR3 is TGTGCCAGCAGCTCGACAGTCCAGGGTGGCTATGGCTACACCTTC.

This chain's CDR3 is CASTTGGGGETQYF. The CDR3 coding sequence is TGTGCCAGCACCACGGGGGGTGGGGGAGAGACCCAGTACTTC. The chain has TRBV9 and TRBJ2-5; 7 positions match TRBD2. The CDR3 consists of 14 residues. Germline trimming cut 6 bases from V and 4 bases from J; bases unmatched to any gene: 9. CDR1 SGDLS and CDR2 YYNGEE come from the germline V gene.

The V call is TRBV19, the J call TRBJ2-7; TRBD1 agrees at 7 bases. Trimming removed 5 bases from V and 2 bases from J; junction bases left unmatched: 15. Germline V gene lookup returns CDR1 LNHDA and CDR2 SQIVND (reference sequence). This CDR3 region has 17 residues. The CDR3 loop is CASSVKRNPTGTYEQYF. CDR3 nucleotides: TGTGCCAGTAGTGTAAAAAGAAACCCGACAGGGACCTACGAGCAGTACTTC. The complete variable domain, with remaining parts taken from reference TRBV19 and TRBJ2-7, reads DGGITQSPKYLFRKEGQNVTLSCEQNLNHDAMYWYRQDPGQGLRLIYYSQIVNDFQKGDIAEGYSVSREKKESFPLTVTSAQKNPTAFYLCASSVKRNPTGTYEQYFGPGTRLTVT.

This clone was counted between two and nine times. The chain carries TRBV9 and TRBJ2-1; tentative D call: TRBD2 (6 bases). The germline gives CDR1 SGDLS, CDR2 YYNGEE. The ends were cut back, 3 bases at V and 10 bases at J, with 17 bases in the middle. There are 14 residues in the CDR3. The CDR3 protein is CASSATSLPQEQFF. CDR3 DNA sequence: TGTGCCAGCAGCGCCACTAGCTTACCACAGGAGCAGTTCTTC.

The sample holds one count of this clone. The chain couples TRBV9 to TRBJ1-2; unclear D gene. In germline, CDR1 is SGDLS, CDR2 YYNGEE. This CDR3 comprises 13 residues. V was cut by 0 bases and J by 7 bases, with 10 bases left in between. The CDR3 is CASSVGEVGGYTF. DNA of the CDR3: TGTGCCAGCAGCGTAGGTGAGGTTGGTGGCTACACCTTC. Using reference TRBV9 and TRBJ1-2 for the parts outside the CDR3, the full variable domain is DSGVTQTPKHLITATGQRVTLRCSPRSGDLSVYWYQQSLDQGLQFLIQYYNGEERAKGNILERFSAQQFPDLHSELNLSSLELGDSALYFCASSVGEVGGYTFGSGTRLTVV.

This chain connects TRBV12-5 to TRBJ2-1, with 7 bases aligning to TRBD1. CDR3 length: 15 residues. CDR1 is LGHNT and CDR2 is FRNRAP in the germline V gene. The J segment lost 3 bases and the V segment lost 5 bases, leaving 7 bases of the junction unmatched. Here the CDR3 DNA reads TGTGCTAGTGGTACGGGGACAGATAACTACAATGAGCAGTTCTTC. Encoded protein: CASGTGTDNYNEQFF.

The chain is built from TRBV1 and TRBJ2-7; the D call TRBD2 from the table was never checked on the DNA. TRBV1 is a recognized pseudogene. There are 15 residues in the CDR3. The CDR3 DNA follows: TGCACCAGCAGCGAGAGGCGTCGTCAGTGCTACGAGCAGTACTTC. Translation: CTSSERRRQCYEQYF.

This chain connects TRBV6-1 to TRBJ1-1; 7 bases map to TRBD1. The CDR3 runs to 14 residues. The germline CDR1 and CDR2 sequences are MNHNS and SASEGT. V shed 5 bases, J shed 11 bases, and the junction held 14 bases outside the gene matches. The CDR3 here is CASSWSGGPLVAFF. In DNA, the CDR3 is TGTGCCAGCAGTTGGTCAGGGGGGCCGTTGGTGGCTTTCTTT.

Only a few counts were recorded for this clone. The chain combines TRBV7-2 with TRBJ1-5; perhaps TRBD1 as D (5 bases). The germline V and J ends were trimmed by 5 bases and 5 bases, with 10 bases remaining between them. Germline V gene lookup returns CDR1 SGHTA and CDR2 FQGNSA. The CDR3 runs to 13 residues. CDR3: CASSGDSYQPQHF. The CDR3 DNA reads as TGTGCCAGCAGCGGGGACTCGTATCAGCCCCAGCATTTT.

The V and J genes are TRBV7-7 and TRBJ2-2; 8 nucleotides agree with TRBD2. V lost 3 bases to trimming and J lost 6 bases; unmatched junction nucleotides: 9. Germline-derived CDR1 and CDR2 are SSHAT and FNYEAQ (reference sequence). This CDR3 is 16 amino acids long. CDR3 bases: TGTGCCAGCAGCTTGGGTGGCGGGGGGTCCGCCGGGGAGCTGTTTTTT. Translated: CASSLGGGGSAGELFF.

This clone appeared once. The junction departs from germline at one end; a sequencing error may be responsible. The CDR3, as DNA: TGTGCCAGCAGTTTAGTACAGGCCCCTAATGAAAAACTGTTTTTT. Protein: CASSLVQAPNEKLFF. V is TRBV7-2 and J is TRBJ1-4; D possibly corresponds to TRBD1 (5 bases). Germline assignment: CDR1 SGHTA and CDR2 FQGNSA. This CDR3 contains 15 residues.

The J gene is TRBJ2-5, the V gene TRBV5-6, with 10 nucleotides matching TRBD1. The germline V gene has CDR1 SGHDT and CDR2 YYEEEE. The length of the CDR3 is 14 residues. The trim removed 5 bases at V and 4 bases at J, leaving 5 bases unmatched. CDR3 region: CASRSRDRGETQYF. CDR3 DNA sequence: TGTGCCAGCAGATCCCGGGACAGGGGAGAGACCCAGTACTTC. Variable domain in full (rest from reference TRBV5-6 and TRBJ2-5): DAGVTQSPTHLIKTRGQQVTLRCSPKSGHDTVSWYQQALGQGPQFIFQYYEEEERQRGNFPDRFSGHQFPNYSSELNVNALLLGDSALYLCASRSRDRGETQYFGPGTRLLVL.

This clone has only one observation. The chain has TRBV25-1 and TRBJ1-4, with 9 positions matching TRBD1. The J segment lost 5 bases and the V segment lost 4 bases, leaving 11 bases of the junction unmatched. The CDR3 sequence is 17 residues long. CDR1 and CDR2 (germline): MGHDK, SYGVNS. CDR3 nucleotide sequence: TGTGCCAGCAGTGGGTGGGGACTACAGGGGGCGAATGAAAAACTGTTTTTT. Protein sequence: CASSGWGLQGANEKLFF.

This clone came up a few times. The rearrangement links TRBV6-5 to TRBJ2-3, with D possibly TRBD1 on 6 matching bases. The CDR3 extends over 12 amino acids. Germline CDR1 MNHEY, CDR2 SVGAGI. V lost 6 bases, J lost 5 bases, and 9 bases lay in between. The CDR3 loop is CASSRTEDTQYF. In nucleotides, the CDR3 is TGTGCCAGCAGCCGGACAGAAGATACGCAGTATTTT.